This TCR beta chain was retrieved from a study of Ad26.COV2.S vaccination and SARS-CoV-2 variants. Broader study findings: There was reportedly substantial breadth in spike-specific CD8+ and CD4+ T cell responses after vaccination.

Treatment described: about 20 received Ad26.COV2.S at low or high dose, single or two shots; about 5 received placebo; per-sample allocation not given. Material that was analyzed had been drawn on day 63 after the first vaccine or placebo injection. Libraries were prepared by immunoSEQ multiplex PCR; TCRdb keeps only in-frame clonotypes and omits some of them. The sample lists roughly 300,000 clones; about 88% were seen once. To note about this clone: Its specificity is not known.

The sequence came from a person aged 18-65 years who received the Ad26.COV2.S COVID-19 vaccine or a placebo. Here the sequenced sample was peripheral blood, taken in a trial of Ad26.COV2.S vaccine versus placebo.

The CDR3 DNA reads as TGTGCCACCAGCCCCCCTTTTGGGGGAACCAAAAACATTCAGTACTTC. The encoded protein is CATSPPFGGTKNIQYF. The V gene is TRBV15, the J gene TRBJ2-4, with D tentatively TRBD1 or TRBD2 (5 bases each). Germline values: CDR1 LNHNV, CDR2 YYDKDF (reference sequence). Between the trimmed V and J ends, which lost 5 bases and 2 bases, there was a span of 16 bases. The CDR3 is 16 residues long. The full variable domain, completed using reference TRBV15 and TRBJ2-4, is DAMVIQNPRYQVTQFGKPVTLSCSQTLNHNVMYWYQQKSSQAPKLLFHYYDKDFNNEADTPDNFQSRRPNTSFCFLDIRSPGLGDTAMYLCATSPPFGGTKNIQYFGAGTRLSVL.